Each of the 20 T cell receptor beta chains below was sequenced from the same sample in a study of blood T cell repertoires in COVID-19. Libraries were prepared by immunoSEQ multiplex PCR; TCRdb keeps only in-frame clonotypes and omits some of them. This table has around 100,000 clones, 69% appearing once. Sample: peripheral blood. These receptors originate from an elderly man with acute or convalescent COVID-19.

With respect to this clone: The identical CDR3 is also encoded by other nucleotide sequences in the sample. The J gene is TRBJ1-2, the V gene TRBV15; D not resolved. The CDR3 sequence is 13 residues long. Deletions cut 0 bases from V and 6 bases from J, with 8 bases between. Germline V gene lookup returns CDR1 LNHNV and CDR2 YYDKDF (reference sequence). The CDR3 here is CATSREEGDGYTF. The DNA of the CDR3 is TGTGCCACCAGCAGAGAGGAGGGCGATGGCTACACCTTC.

This chain links TRBV6-6 with TRBJ1-6; D is perhaps TRBD1 (5 bases). The CDR3 covers 13 residues. Germline values: CDR1 MNHNY, CDR2 SVGAGI (reference sequence). V lost 6 bases, J lost 7 bases, and 10 bases lay in between. CDR3 sequence (DNA): TGTGCCAGCAGAAGGGGCTTCAATTCACCCCTCCACTTT. It encodes CASRRGFNSPLHF.

The CDR3 sequence is CSVNRGNQETQYF. The CDR3, as DNA: TGCAGCGTGAACAGGGGGAACCAAGAGACCCAGTACTTC. The V call is TRBV29-1, the J call TRBJ2-5; 8 positions match TRBD1. The CDR3 has 13 amino acids. V was pared by 6 bases and J by 0 bases, with 3 bases of the junction left unmatched. Germline-derived CDR1 and CDR2 are SQVTM and ANQGSEA. Together with reference TRBV29-1 and TRBJ2-5, the CDR3 gives the full variable domain: SAVISQKPSRDICQRGTSLTIQCQVDSQVTMMFWYRQQPGQSLTLIATANQGSEATYESGFVIDKFPISRPNLTFSTLTVSNMSPEDSSIYLCSVNRGNQETQYFGPGTRLLVL.

CDR3 bases: TGTGCCAGCAGCTTAGGTTCGGCCTACGAGCAGTACTTC. Protein sequence: CASSLGSAYEQYF. The chain carries TRBV7-8 and TRBJ2-7; unclear D gene. Germline loops: CDR1 SGHVS, CDR2 FQNEAQ. The CDR3 contains 13 residues. Deletions cut 1 base from V and 2 bases from J, with 6 bases between.

The V call is TRBV28, the J call TRBJ1-1; D unclear. The CDR3 consists of 14 residues. The germline gives CDR1 MDHEN, CDR2 SYDVKM. V lost 5 bases to trimming and J lost 4 bases, with 14 bases between them. The CDR3 DNA is TGTGCCAGCAGTCCCCCCACTGAGTCCACTGAAGCTTTCTTT. It translates to CASSPPTESTEAFF.

CDR3 loop: CASSLTGLGNTIYF. In DNA, the CDR3 is TGTGCCAGCAGCTTGACAGGGCTTGGAAACACCATATATTTT. J is TRBJ1-3 and V is TRBV11-2; 7 bases map to TRBD1. With V trimmed by 3 bases and J by 3 bases, 2 bases remained unmatched. The CDR3 covers 14 residues. Per the germline V gene, CDR1 is SGHAT and CDR2 is FQNNGV.

The rearrangement links TRBV15 to TRBJ1-4; the D gene is possibly TRBD1 (6 bases). Looked up from germline, CDR1 is LNHNV and CDR2 is YYDKDF (reference sequence). The CDR3 covers 14 residues. V lost 1 base to trimming and J lost 5 bases, with 8 bases between them. The CDR3 DNA reads TGTGCCACCAGCAGAGGCCAGGGGAATGAAAAACTGTTTTTT. It is translated as CATSRGQGNEKLFF.

The chain is built from TRBV19 and TRBJ2-7; 9 bases align to TRBD2. This CDR3 spans 14 amino acids. The V segment lost 3 bases and the J segment 5 bases; nucleotides outside the gene matches: 5. Germline V CDR1 and CDR2: LNHDA, SQIVND (reference sequence). The CDR3: CASSISGSINEQYF. CDR3 nucleotide sequence: TGTGCCAGTAGTATTAGCGGGAGTATCAACGAGCAGTACTTC.

The chain recombines TRBV6-5 with TRBJ2-7; 8 nucleotides line up with TRBD1. V was clipped by 4 bases and J by 3 bases; unmatched bases: 8. The CDR3 runs to 15 residues. Germline CDR1 and CDR2: MNHEY and SVGAGI. The CDR3 loop is CASSSGQVVIYEQYF. The CDR3 DNA sequence: TGTGCCAGCAGTTCGGGACAGGTTGTTATCTACGAGCAGTACTTC.

A few counts support this clone. The chain has TRBV6-6 and TRBJ2-7; TRBD1 agrees at 7 bases. Trimming took 6 bases from V and 5 from J; bases not matched to a gene: 13. This CDR3 comprises 15 residues. The germline V gene has CDR1 MNHNY and CDR2 SVGAGI (reference sequence). CDR3 DNA: TGTGCCAGCAGCGACCTCCGGGACAGTTCCAACGAGCAGTACTTC. This sequence encodes CASSDLRDSSNEQYF.

The gene calls are TRBV5-1 and TRBJ1-1; 9 nucleotides agree with TRBD1. Germline V gene sequence: CDR1 SGHRS, CDR2 YFSETQ. The CDR3 has 14 residues. The V gene end was trimmed by 7 bases and the J gene end by 5 bases; junction bases not matched to a gene: 9. The CDR3 sequence: CASSRQGTGTEAFF. The CDR3 region has the DNA TGCGCCAGCTCCCGACAAGGGACAGGGACTGAAGCTTTCTTT.

This clone was observed a handful of times. The same CDR3 also results from other DNA sequences found in this sample. This chain joins TRBV11-3 and TRBJ2-5, with D uncertain. The CDR3 runs 13 residues. Germline V CDR1 and CDR2: SGHNT, YENEEA. Trimming took off 5 bases at V and 2 bases at J, with 9 bases between the two ends. CDR3 nucleotides: TGTGCCAGCAGCCGTGACTTGCAAGAGACCCAGTACTTC. Translated: CASSRDLQETQYF.

This chain uses TRBV6-6 with TRBJ2-1; D perhaps matches TRBD2 (5 bases). Germline CDR1 is MNHNY and CDR2 is SVGAGI (reference sequence). V gave up 0 bases and J gave up 5 bases, with 8 bases separating them. The CDR3 is 14 amino acids. CDR3 region: CASSYSGRNNEQFF. The DNA for the CDR3 is TGTGCCAGCAGTTACTCGGGGAGAAACAATGAGCAGTTCTTC.

This chain joins TRBV11-2 and TRBJ2-7; 11 bases line up with TRBD2. CDR3 length equals 15 residues. Trimming at V came to 5 bases and at J to 2 bases, leaving 5 bases not matched to a gene. Germline assignment: CDR1 SGHAT and CDR2 FQNNGV. Written as DNA, the CDR3 is TGTGCCAGCAGCCAGACTAGCGGGATCCCCTACGAGCAGTACTTC. Protein product: CASSQTSGIPYEQYF.

The gene calls are TRBV28 and TRBJ2-2, with D unclear. Trimming took off 7 bases at V and 3 bases at J, with 9 bases between the two ends. CDR1 is MDHEN and CDR2 is SYDVKM in the germline V gene. The CDR3 has 13 amino acids. CDR3 region: CASTLSYTGELFF. CDR3 bases: TGTGCCAGCACCCTATCGTACACCGGGGAGCTGTTTTTT.

This clone was picked up a small number of times. This chain joins TRBV2 and TRBJ1-5; maybe TRBD1 (5 bases). Germline V lookup: CDR1 SNHLY, CDR2 FYNNEI. Trimming took 6 bases from V and 2 from J, leaving 11 bases between them. The CDR3 consists of 14 residues. CDR3 sequence (DNA): TGTGCCAGCAGAGCCAGGGTTGGCAATCAGCCCCAGCATTTT. Translating it yields CASRARVGNQPQHF.

The V call is TRBV7-8, the J call TRBJ2-5; tentatively, D is TRBD1 (6 bases). Trimming removed 4 bases from V and 5 bases from J, with 17 bases in between. The germline V gene has CDR1 SGHVS and CDR2 FQNEAQ. This CDR3 is built from 15 residues. The CDR3 DNA reads as TGTGCCAGCAGCTCCACGACAGGACGAGGGGAGACCCAGTACTTC. Translating gives CASSSTTGRGETQYF.

The V gene is TRBV2, the J gene TRBJ2-3; 8 bases agree with TRBD2. CDR1 and CDR2 from the germline V gene are SNHLY and FYNNEI. The CDR3 length is 17 residues. J gave up 4 bases and V 5 bases, and 14 bases lay outside the gene matches. This CDR3 reads CASSSGTRVGKADTQYF. CDR3 nucleotides: TGTGCCAGCAGTTCCGGGACTAGGGTGGGAAAGGCAGATACGCAGTATTTT.

The chain carries TRBV6-5 and TRBJ2-7, with 8 bases that match TRBD1. Germline V gene lookup returns CDR1 MNHEY and CDR2 SVGAGI. V gave up 6 bases and J gave up 4 bases; unmatched junction bases: 5. CDR3 length equals 13 residues. The DNA for the CDR3 is TGTGCCAGCAGCACCACAGGGGGTTACGAGCAGTACTTC. Translated: CASSTTGGYEQYF.

This clone was recorded a few times. This chain links TRBV6-5 with TRBJ2-7, with a tentative D call TRBD1 (6 bases). Germline-derived CDR1 and CDR2 are MNHEY and SVGAGI. V gave up 8 bases and J gave up 0 bases, with 14 bases separating them. This CDR3 comprises 14 residues. In DNA form, the CDR3 reads TGTGCCAGCTGGACCGACAGGAACTCCTACGAGCAGTACTTC. Protein product: CASWTDRNSYEQYF.